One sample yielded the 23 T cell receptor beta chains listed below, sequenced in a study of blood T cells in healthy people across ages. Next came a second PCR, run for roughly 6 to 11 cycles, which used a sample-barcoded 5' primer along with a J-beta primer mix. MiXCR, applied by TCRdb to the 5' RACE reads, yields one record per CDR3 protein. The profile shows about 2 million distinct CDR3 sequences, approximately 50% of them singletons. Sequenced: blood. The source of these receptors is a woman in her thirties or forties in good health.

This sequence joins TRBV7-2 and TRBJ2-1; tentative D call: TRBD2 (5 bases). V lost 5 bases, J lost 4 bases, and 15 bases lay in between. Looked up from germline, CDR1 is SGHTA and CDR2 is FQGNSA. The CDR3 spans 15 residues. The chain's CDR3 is CASSPKRTGYNEQFF. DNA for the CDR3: TGTGCCAGCAGCCCCAAGCGGACCGGGTACAATGAGCAGTTCTTC.

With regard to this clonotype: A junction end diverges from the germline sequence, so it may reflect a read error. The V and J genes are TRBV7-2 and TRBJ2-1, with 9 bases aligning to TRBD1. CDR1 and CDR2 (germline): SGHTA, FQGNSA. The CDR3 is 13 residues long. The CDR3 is CANSSTGGGEQFF. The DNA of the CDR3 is TGTGCCAACAGCTCGACAGGGGGAGGTGAGCAGTTCTTC.

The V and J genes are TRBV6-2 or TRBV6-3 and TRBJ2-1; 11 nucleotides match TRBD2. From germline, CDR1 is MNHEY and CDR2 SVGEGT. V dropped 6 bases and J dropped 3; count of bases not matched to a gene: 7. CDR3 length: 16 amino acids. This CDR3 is CASRGLLAGGYNEQFF. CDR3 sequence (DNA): TGTGCCAGCAGAGGCCTCCTAGCGGGGGGCTACAATGAGCAGTTCTTC.

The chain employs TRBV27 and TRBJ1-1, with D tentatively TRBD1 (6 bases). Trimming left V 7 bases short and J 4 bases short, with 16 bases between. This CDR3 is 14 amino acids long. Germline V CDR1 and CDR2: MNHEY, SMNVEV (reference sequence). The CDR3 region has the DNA TGTGCCAGCACCGCTCAGGGGTTGGGCACTGAAGCTTTCTTT. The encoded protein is CASTAQGLGTEAFF.

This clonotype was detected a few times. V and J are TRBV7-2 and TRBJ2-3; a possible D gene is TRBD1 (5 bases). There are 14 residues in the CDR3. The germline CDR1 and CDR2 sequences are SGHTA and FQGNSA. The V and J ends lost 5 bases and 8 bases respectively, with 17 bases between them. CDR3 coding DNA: TGTGCCAGCAGCCCAGGGCCTCCGGGTGGTACGCAGTATTTT. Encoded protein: CASSPGPPGGTQYF.

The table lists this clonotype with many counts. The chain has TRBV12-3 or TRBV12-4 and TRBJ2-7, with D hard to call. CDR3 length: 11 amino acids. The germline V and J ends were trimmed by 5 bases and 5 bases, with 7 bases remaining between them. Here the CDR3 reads CASSRRNEQYF. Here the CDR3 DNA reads TGTGCCAGCAGTCGTCGAAACGAGCAGTACTTC.

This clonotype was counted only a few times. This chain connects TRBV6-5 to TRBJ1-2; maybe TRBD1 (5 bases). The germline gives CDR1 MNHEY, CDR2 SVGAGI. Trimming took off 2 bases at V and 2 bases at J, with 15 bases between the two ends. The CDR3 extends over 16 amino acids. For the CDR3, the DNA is TGTGCCAGCAGTTACGAGGGGCTGGATTGGAACTATGGCTACACCTTC. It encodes CASSYEGLDWNYGYTF.

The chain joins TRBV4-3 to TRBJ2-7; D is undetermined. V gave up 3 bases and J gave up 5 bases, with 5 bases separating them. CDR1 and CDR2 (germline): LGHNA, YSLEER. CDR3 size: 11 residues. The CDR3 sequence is CASSQIHEQYF. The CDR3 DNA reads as TGCGCCAGCAGCCAGATTCACGAGCAGTACTTC.

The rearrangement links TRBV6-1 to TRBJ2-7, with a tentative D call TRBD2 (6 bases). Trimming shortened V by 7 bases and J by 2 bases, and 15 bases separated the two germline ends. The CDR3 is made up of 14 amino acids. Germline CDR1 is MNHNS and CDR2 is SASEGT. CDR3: CASTAGRGTYEQYF. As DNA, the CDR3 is TGTGCCAGCACCGCAGGACGGGGGACCTACGAGCAGTACTTC.

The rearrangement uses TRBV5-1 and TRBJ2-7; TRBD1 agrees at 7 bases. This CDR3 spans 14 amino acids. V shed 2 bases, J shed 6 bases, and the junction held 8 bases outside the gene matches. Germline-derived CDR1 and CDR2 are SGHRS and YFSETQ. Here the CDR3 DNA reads TGCGCCAGCAGCTTTAGGGGGCAGATTCTCGAGCAGTACTTC. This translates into CASSFRGQILEQYF. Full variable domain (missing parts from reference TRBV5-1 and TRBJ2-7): KAGVTQTPRYLIKTRGQQVTLSCSPISGHRSVSWYQQTPGQGLQFLFEYFSETQRNKGNFPGRFSGRQFSNSRSEMNVSTLELGDSALYLCASSFRGQILEQYFGPGTRLTVT.

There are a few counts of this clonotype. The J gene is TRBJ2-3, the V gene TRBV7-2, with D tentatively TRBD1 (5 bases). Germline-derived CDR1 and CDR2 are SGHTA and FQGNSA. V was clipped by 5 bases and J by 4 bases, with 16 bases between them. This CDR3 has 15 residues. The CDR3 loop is CASSHRRAVADTQYF. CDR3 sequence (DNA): TGTGCCAGCAGCCACAGGCGCGCGGTAGCAGATACGCAGTATTTT. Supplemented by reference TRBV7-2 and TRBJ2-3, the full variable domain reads GAGVSQSPSNKVTEKGKDVELRCDPISGHTALYWYRQSLGQGLEFLIYFQGNSAPDKSGLPSDRFSAERTGGSVSTLTIQRTQQEDSAVYLCASSHRRAVADTQYFGPGTRLTVL.

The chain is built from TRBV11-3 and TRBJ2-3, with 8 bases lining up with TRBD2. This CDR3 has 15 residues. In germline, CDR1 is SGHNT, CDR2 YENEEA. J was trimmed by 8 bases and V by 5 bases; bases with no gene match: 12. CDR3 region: CASSLGRTSLGTQYF. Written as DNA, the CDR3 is TGTGCCAGCAGCCTCGGCCGGACTAGCTTAGGTACGCAGTATTTT.

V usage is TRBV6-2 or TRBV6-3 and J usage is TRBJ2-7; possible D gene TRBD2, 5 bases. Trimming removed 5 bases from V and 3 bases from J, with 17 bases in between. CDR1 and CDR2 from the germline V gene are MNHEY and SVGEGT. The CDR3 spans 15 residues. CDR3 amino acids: CASSMGSEGVYEQYF. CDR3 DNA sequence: TGTGCCAGCAGTATGGGCTCAGAGGGAGTCTACGAGCAGTACTTC.

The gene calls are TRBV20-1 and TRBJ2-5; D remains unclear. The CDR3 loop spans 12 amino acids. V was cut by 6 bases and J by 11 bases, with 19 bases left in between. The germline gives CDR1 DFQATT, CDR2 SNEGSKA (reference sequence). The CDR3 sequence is CSAPILVSEQYF. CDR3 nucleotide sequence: TGCAGTGCCCCGATCTTAGTCAGTGAGCAGTACTTC.

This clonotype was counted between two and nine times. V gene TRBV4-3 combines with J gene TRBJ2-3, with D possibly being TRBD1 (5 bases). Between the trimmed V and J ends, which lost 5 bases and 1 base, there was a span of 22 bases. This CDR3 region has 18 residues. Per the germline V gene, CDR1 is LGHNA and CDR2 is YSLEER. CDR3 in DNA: TGCGCCAGCAGCGGCCGCGTCGGTAGACAGTTCGGCACAGATACGCAGTATTTT. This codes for CASSGRVGRQFGTDTQYF.

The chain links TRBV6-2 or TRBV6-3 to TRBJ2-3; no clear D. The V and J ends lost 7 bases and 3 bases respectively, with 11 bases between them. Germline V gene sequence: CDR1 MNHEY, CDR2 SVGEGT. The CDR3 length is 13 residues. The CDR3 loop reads CASTNLETDTQYF. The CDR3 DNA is TGTGCCAGCACCAACCTGGAGACAGATACGCAGTATTTT.

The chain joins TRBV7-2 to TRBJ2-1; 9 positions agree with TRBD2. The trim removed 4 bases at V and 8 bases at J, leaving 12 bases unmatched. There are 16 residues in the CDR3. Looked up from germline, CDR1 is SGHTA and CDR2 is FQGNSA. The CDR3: CASSSPFGGGADEQFF. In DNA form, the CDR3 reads TGTGCCAGCAGCTCCCCATTCGGCGGGGGGGCCGATGAGCAGTTCTTC. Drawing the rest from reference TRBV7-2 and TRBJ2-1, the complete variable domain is GAGVSQSPSNKVTEKGKDVELRCDPISGHTALYWYRQSLGQGLEFLIYFQGNSAPDKSGLPSDRFSAERTGGSVSTLTIQRTQQEDSAVYLCASSSPFGGGADEQFFGPGTRLTVL.

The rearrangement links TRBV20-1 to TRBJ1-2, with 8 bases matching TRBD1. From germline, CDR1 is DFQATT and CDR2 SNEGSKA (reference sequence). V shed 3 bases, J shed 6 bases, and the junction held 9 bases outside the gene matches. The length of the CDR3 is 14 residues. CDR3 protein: CSASYRTGTNGYTF. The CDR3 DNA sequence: TGCAGTGCTAGTTACAGGACAGGGACTAATGGCTACACCTTC.

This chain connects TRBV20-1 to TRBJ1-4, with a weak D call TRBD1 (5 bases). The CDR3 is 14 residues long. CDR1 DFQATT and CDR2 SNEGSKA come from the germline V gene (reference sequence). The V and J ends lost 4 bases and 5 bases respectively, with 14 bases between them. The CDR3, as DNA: TGCAGTGCTATAGAAGGGGCTAGAAATGAAAAACTGTTTTTT. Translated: CSAIEGARNEKLFF.

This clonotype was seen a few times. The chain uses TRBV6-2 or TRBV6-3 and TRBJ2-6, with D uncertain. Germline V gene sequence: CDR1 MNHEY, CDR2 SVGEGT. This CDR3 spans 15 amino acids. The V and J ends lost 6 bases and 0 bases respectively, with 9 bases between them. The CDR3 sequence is CASRQSGSGANVLTF. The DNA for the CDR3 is TGTGCCAGCAGACAGAGTGGCTCTGGGGCCAACGTCCTGACTTTC.

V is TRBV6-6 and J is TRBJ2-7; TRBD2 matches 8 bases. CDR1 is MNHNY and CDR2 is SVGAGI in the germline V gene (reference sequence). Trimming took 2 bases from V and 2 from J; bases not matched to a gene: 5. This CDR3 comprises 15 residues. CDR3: CASSYRGGFAYEQYF. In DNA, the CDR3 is TGTGCCAGCAGTTACCGGGGGGGCTTCGCCTACGAGCAGTACTTC.

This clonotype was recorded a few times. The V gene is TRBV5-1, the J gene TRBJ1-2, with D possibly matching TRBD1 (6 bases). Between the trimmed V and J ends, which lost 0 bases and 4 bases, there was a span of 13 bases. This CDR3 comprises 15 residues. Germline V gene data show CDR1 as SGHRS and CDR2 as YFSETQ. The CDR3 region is CASSLGDIGVYGYTF. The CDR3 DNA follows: TGCGCCAGCAGCTTGGGGGACATCGGGGTCTATGGCTACACCTTC.

CDR3 sequence: CASSSWDSNIQYF. Here the CDR3 DNA reads TGTGCCAGCAGCAGCTGGGACAGTAACATTCAGTACTTC. The rearrangement joins TRBV7-8 to TRBJ2-4; 7 nucleotides line up with TRBD1. The trim removed 5 bases at V and 7 bases at J, leaving 5 bases unmatched. The germline CDR1 and CDR2 sequences are SGHVS and FQNEAQ. CDR3 length equals 13 residues.